The subject of this entry is one TCR beta chain. This clone's antigen is unknown. No base quality values were provided; no much bigger clone lies one nucleotide off. From the germline V gene, CDR1 is MNHEY and CDR2 is SVGAGI. The CDR3 runs 13 amino acids, cysteine and valine included. Just CDR3 DNA is preserved here, 39 bases in frame from base 1. Ends trimmed: V by 7 bases, J by 5 bases; bases unmatched to a gene: 6. TCRbeta CDR3 regions were amplified from genomic DNA using the immunoSEQ Assay, a bias-controlled multiplex PCR. Turning to the authors' computational methods: Nucleated cell counts per sample were estimated from amplification of reference gene primers within the assay. To quantify the absolute abundance of each unique TCRbeta CDR3 rearrangement, sequence reads were collapsed and filtered. For each sample, productive Simpson clonality was calculated as the square root of Simpson's diversity index across productive rearrangements. TCRdb retrieved this table from immuneACCESS and kept in-frame rearrangements only. Not all clones are present; in checked studies, unresolved V genes account for under half, and no reason is known for the remainder. The V and J calls and clone size come from that table; D and trimming were worked out from the DNA. The table for this sample lists 200,000 to 250,000 clones; almost 85% of them were counted only once. Of the sample, roughly 7.6% is held by the ten largest clones.

This sample was included in a study of blood T cell repertoires in COVID-19 (dated by TCRdb to about 2020). Background for the entire study: Samples covering the acute and convalescent phases of COVID-19 were provided by collaborators in the United States, Italy and Spain. The repertoires were made available in a free public database intended to serve as a resource for research on the immune response to SARS-CoV-2. Sample metadata almost always included a de-identified subject ID, COVID-19 status, age in years and sex. Where available, HLA class I and class II types were taken from metadata supplied by the sample provider and were not determined by assay-based typing. The samples were drawn from two sources: the first 160 participants of the ongoing ImmuneRACE study, and 1,200 or so subjects contributed by 6 global collaborators. The dataset comprised deeply sampled blood TCRbeta repertoires from subjects exposed to, actively infected with, or recovered from COVID-19. The prospective study material was composed of cDNA or gDNA derived from T cells, B-cell-depleted T cells, or PBMCs. Results the study describes overall, beyond this receptor: How much clinical and demographic metadata was included differed by source and by participant, and the metadata was provided uncurated.

Each collaborating institution followed its own protocols to collect whole blood in K2EDTA tubes. For TCRbeta analysis, collaborators shipped samples in one of three forms: frozen whole blood, isolated PBMCs, or DNA extracted from either of those sample types. The sequence joins TRBV6-5 to TRBJ2-7, with 9 bases aligning to TRBD1. Material: peripheral blood. This clonotype was sampled from a woman aged 45-59 years with active or convalescent COVID-19. The nucleotides are TGTGCCAGCAATAAGAGACAGGGGGACGAGCAGTACGTC. Its amino acids are CASNKRQGDEQYV.